Each of the 10 T cell receptor beta chains below was sequenced from the same sample in a study of T cell changes during pregnancy in multiple sclerosis. Generated by immunoSEQ multiplex PCR, the TCRdb table keeps only in-frame clones and is missing some. Altogether tens of thousands of clones are present, approximately 91% being singletons, with the ten largest covering around 0.5%. This sample comprised CD4+ T cells from peripheral blood mononuclear cells, obtained in the first trimester of pregnancy. The receptors originated from a female donor with multiple sclerosis, enrolled in a pregnancy study.

V is TRBV28 and J is TRBJ1-1, with 8 nucleotides matching TRBD1. Germline-derived CDR1 and CDR2 are MDHEN and SYDVKM. Trimming cost V 4 bases and J 2 bases; bases outside gene matches: 3. The CDR3 length is 14 residues. DNA of the CDR3: TGTGCCAGCAGTTCGGACAGGGTTAACACTGAAGCTTTCTTT. It is translated as CASSSDRVNTEAFF.

CDR3 DNA: TGTGCCAGCAGCTTTAGGGAGCCAACTACTGGGAATGAGCAGTTCTTC. Its protein is CASSFREPTTGNEQFF. This sequence joins TRBV13 and TRBJ2-1, with a tentative D call TRBD2 (5 bases). Germline CDR1 is PRHDT and CDR2 is FYEKMQ (reference sequence). V was clipped by 3 bases and J by 7 bases, with 19 bases between them. CDR3 length equals 16 residues.

The V and J genes are TRBV11-3 and TRBJ1-1; D may be TRBD1 (5 bases). CDR1 is SGHNT, CDR2 YENEEA, per germline. The V end lost 3 bases, the J end lost 0 bases, and 5 bases lay between the germline ends. The CDR3 is 13 residues long. This CDR3 reads CASSLTVNTEAFF. The CDR3 nucleotides read TGTGCCAGCAGCTTGACAGTGAACACTGAAGCTTTCTTT.

CDR3 amino acids: CASSTGSYEQYF. In nucleotides, the CDR3 is TGTGCCAGTAGTACGGGGAGTTACGAGCAGTACTTC. This sequence joins TRBV19 and TRBJ2-7; perhaps TRBD2 as D (5 bases). Between the trimmed V and J ends, which lost 4 bases and 4 bases, there was a span of 8 bases. Germline CDR1 reads LNHDA; CDR2 reads SQIVND (reference sequence). The CDR3 totals 12 residues.

This chain joins TRBV29-1 and TRBJ2-1, with 11 nucleotides matching TRBD2. The CDR3 has 17 residues. Germline assignment: CDR1 SQVTM and CDR2 ANQGSEA. J was trimmed by 1 base and V by 3 bases; bases with no gene match: 8. CDR3 loop: CSVDVAGGGPSYNEQFF. CDR3 nucleotide sequence: TGCAGCGTTGACGTAGCGGGAGGGGGACCATCCTACAATGAGCAGTTCTTC.

The chain is built from TRBV6-4 and TRBJ2-7; the match to TRBD2 covers 10 bases. Germline V CDR1 and CDR2: MRHNA, SNTAGT. J gave up 11 bases and V 4 bases, and 5 bases lay outside the gene matches. The CDR3 has 12 amino acids. The CDR3 here is CASSVSSGSEYF. DNA for the CDR3: TGTGCCAGCAGTGTTTCTAGCGGGAGTGAGTACTTC.

This sequence joins TRBV5-1 and TRBJ1-2, with D perhaps TRBD1 (6 bases). Trimming stripped 2 bases from V and 6 bases from J, with 14 bases between. Germline loops: CDR1 SGHRS, CDR2 YFSETQ. The CDR3 extends over 14 amino acids. This CDR3 is CASSFGRTADGYTF. As DNA, the CDR3 is TGCGCCAGCAGCTTTGGAAGGACAGCGGATGGCTACACCTTC. Variable domain in full (rest from reference TRBV5-1 and TRBJ1-2): KAGVTQTPRYLIKTRGQQVTLSCSPISGHRSVSWYQQTPGQGLQFLFEYFSETQRNKGNFPGRFSGRQFSNSRSEMNVSTLELGDSALYLCASSFGRTADGYTFGSGTRLTVV.

This clone was counted a single time. This chain links TRBV28 with TRBJ2-1, with 11 bases lining up with TRBD2. The CDR3 length is 15 residues. V lost 3 bases and J lost 8; bases outside the gene matches: 6. Germline V lookup: CDR1 MDHEN, CDR2 SYDVKM. CDR3 loop: CASSFIAGGRDEQFF. As DNA, the CDR3 is TGTGCCAGCAGTTTCATAGCGGGAGGGAGAGATGAGCAGTTCTTC.

The rearrangement uses TRBV9 and TRBJ1-3; 8 nucleotides line up with TRBD1. Per germline, CDR1 SGDLS and CDR2 YYNGEE. The V segment lost 2 bases and the J segment 2 bases; nucleotides outside the gene matches: 3. The CDR3 totals 15 residues. In DNA form, the CDR3 reads TGTGCCAGCAGCGTCGACAGGGGTGCTGGAAACACCATATATTTT. Translating it yields CASSVDRGAGNTIYF.

J is TRBJ1-1 and V is TRBV25-1; 7 bases map to TRBD1. Per germline, CDR1 MGHDK and CDR2 SYGVNS. V gave up 2 bases and J gave up 2 bases; unmatched junction bases: 5. The CDR3 runs 15 residues. Here the CDR3 reads CASSEHRQGNTEAFF. CDR3 DNA sequence: TGTGCCAGCAGTGAACATAGACAGGGTAACACTGAAGCTTTCTTT.